Here is one T cell receptor (beta chain) with its context. As yet, its antigen is unknown. This may arise from a read error, as a much more abundant clone is one base away. This sample was taken from a study of regulatory T cells in long-lasting Graves disease. Overall study results and limits: Persistent disease was associated with favored TRBV28 usage and with favored use of TRBJ1-2 and TRBJ2-5. Reduced TCR diversity was observed in persistent Graves' patients versus newly diagnosed patients.

Stated time point: newly diagnosed GD, antithyroid drugs for less than 3 months. TCR sequences were obtained from RNA taken from PBMCs. An endocrinology department in Xi'an, China, recruited the patients. Construction of the TCR beta libraries employed iRepertoire HTBI primers in conjunction with Arm-PCR of CDR3 regions. MiXCR, applied by TCRdb to the multiplex PCR reads, yields one record per CDR3 protein. The sample has 400,000 to 500,000 distinct CDR3 sequences, around 15% seen once. The CDR3 sequence is 15 residues long. Per germline, CDR1 MDHEN and CDR2 SYDVKM. These data are also associated with another study on T cells in Graves' hyperthyroidism and ophthalmopathy.

This clonotype originated in a woman in her fifties or sixties with Graves disease. Sequencing used peripheral blood mononuclear cells (PBMCs), obtained at new diagnosis, from a patient treated with antithyroid drugs. The chain couples TRBV28 to TRBJ2-4; D tentatively fits TRBD1 or TRBD2 (5 bases each). The DNA end is a closer match to TRBJ2-7, so the J assignment may be wrong. CDR3 amino acids: CASGHEWGSIYEQYF. In nucleotides, the CDR3 is TGTGCCAGCGGCCACGAGTGGGGGAGTATCTACGAGCAGTACTTC.